What follows are 2 T cell receptor beta chains derived from one specimen sequenced in a study of blood T cell repertoires in COVID-19. Profiling relied on immunoSEQ multiplex PCR, and the TCRdb table lists in-frame clones only, not all of them. The repertoire holds under 350,000 clones, with about 85% as singletons. Sequencing was performed on peripheral blood. Receptor source: a human donor in a cohort sampled during active COVID-19.

The chain is built from TRBV6-2 or TRBV6-3 and TRBJ2-2; TRBD2 agrees at 7 bases. The CDR3 runs 17 residues. J lost 5 bases, V lost 2 bases, and 11 bases had no gene match. Germline CDR1 is MNHEY and CDR2 is SVGEGT. CDR3 nucleotide sequence: TGTGCCAGCAGTTACGGGAGCGGGAACTTCTTTACCGGGGAGCTGTTTTTT. Protein product: CASSYGSGNFFTGELFF.

Notes on this clone: Because the CDR3 is missing its conserved closing phenylalanine or tryptophan, this is likely a read error. The DNA is omitted, as the CDR3 cannot be located on it reliably, and the CDR3 follows TCRdb's listing. V gene TRBV7-2 combines with J gene TRBJ2-7; the table's D call of TRBD2 was not tested on the DNA. The CDR3 extends over 12 residues, inclusive of both ends. Per the germline V gene, CDR1 is SGHTA and CDR2 is FQGNSA. The CDR3 loop is CASTFTWTTPYY.